This record covers a single T cell receptor (beta chain). The target antigen is unknown. This entry comes from a study of cytomegalovirus exposure and HLA in healthy donors. This CDR3 region has 16 residues. Germline values: CDR1 MDHEN, CDR2 SYDVKM. The ends were cut back, 5 bases at V and 0 bases at J, with 16 bases in the middle. The repertoire was sequenced with immunoSEQ multiplex PCR; TCRdb's copy has only in-frame clones and lacks some. The sample shows about 200,000 clones, approximately 86% of them seen only once. Findings of the study overall: TCR beta chains numbering about 160 were designated cytomegalovirus-associated. Rarity characterized most TCR sequences, yet some public TCRs appeared in many donors. According to a later analysis, TCR clusters from the first cohort tended to co-occur in the approximately 130 validation repertoires.

The TCR sequence derives from a woman younger than 35 in good health and CMV-seronegative. This chain joins TRBV28 and TRBJ1-1, with D tentatively TRBD1 (6 bases). The specimen sequenced was PBMCs. The CDR3 sequence is CASSPRGAHMNTEAFF. The CDR3 DNA is TGTGCCAGCAGTCCCCGGGGGGCCCACATGAACACTGAAGCTTTCTTT.